This is a list of T cell receptor beta chains from one sample in a study of blood T cell repertoires in COVID-19. The assay was immunoSEQ multiplex PCR, and TCRdb's table has in-frame clones only and misses some. The table has some 300,000 clones, around 88% seen once; the top ten hold roughly 6.9%. Sequencing used peripheral blood. These receptors were taken from a woman aged 25 to 39 who had recovered from COVID-19. Both conserved end residues are part of each CDR3. Fields, in order: clone size, D gene, V gene, J gene, CDR3 protein, CDR3 DNA. D genes are given only for firm matches. The size of a clone is reported for some rows only, either as once, few or many, or as a class for expanded clones.

few	.	TRBV6-1	TRBJ1-1	CASSEFVGVSDTEAFF	TGTGCCAGCAGTGAATTCGTCGGGGTATCGGATACTGAAGCTTTCTTT
.	TRBD1	TRBV19	TRBJ2-3	CASSPDRGITDTQYF	TGTGCCAGTAGCCCGGACAGGGGGATTACAGATACGCAGTATTTT
.	TRBD2	TRBV4-3	TRBJ2-5	CASSPGGARETQYF	TGCGCCAGCAGCCCCGGGGGGGCCCGAGAGACCCAGTACTTC
.	.	TRBV28	TRBJ2-3	CASKTPASTDTQYF	TGTGCCAGCAAGACACCGGCTAGCACAGATACGCAGTATTTT
.	.	TRBV27	TRBJ1-1	CASKLASGNTEAFF	TGTGCCAGCAAGTTGGCCAGCGGGAACACTGAAGCTTTCTTT
.	TRBD1	TRBV28	TRBJ1-6	CASTRQGENSPLHF	TGTGCCAGCACCAGACAGGGGGAGAATTCACCCCTCCACTTT
.	.	TRBV6-1	TRBJ2-3	CASSEPAGGITQYF	TGTGCCAGCAGTGAACCGGCCGGAGGGATTACGCAGTATTTT
.	TRBD2	TRBV7-2	TRBJ2-7	CASSIRAGGSYEQYF	TGTGCCAGCAGTATTAGGGCGGGGGGCTCCTACGAGCAGTACTTC
.	.	TRBV5-1	TRBJ2-2	CASSLGGNTGELFF	TGCGCCAGCAGCTTGGGCGGGAACACCGGGGAGCTGTTTTTT
few	.	TRBV6-5	TRBJ1-2	CASRGTPTGYTF	TGTGCCAGCCGGGGGACGCCTACTGGCTACACCTTC
.	.	TRBV19	TRBJ1-6	CASSIPGDRSPLHF	TGTGCCAGTAGTATTCCAGGGGACCGTTCACCCCTCCACTTT
.	TRBD1	TRBV7-2	TRBJ1-1	CASSPWGEGAGTEAFF	TGTGCCAGCAGCCCTTGGGGCGAGGGGGCAGGCACTGAAGCTTTCTTT
.	.	TRBV15	TRBJ2-3	CATSRDIGPGRYF	TGTGCCACCAGCAGGGATATAGGACCGGGAAGGTATTTT
.	.	TRBV5-1	TRBJ1-1	CASSLGVGRDTEAFF	TGCGCCAGCAGCTTGGGCGTGGGGAGGGACACTGAAGCTTTCTTT
.	.	TRBV7-9	TRBJ2-5	CASTRGLAGPQETQYF	TGTGCCAGCACCAGGGGGCTAGCGGGGCCCCAAGAGACCCAGTACTTC
.	TRBD1	TRBV11-2	TRBJ2-7	CASSFGTGGISYEQYF	TGTGCCAGCAGCTTCGGGACAGGGGGCATCTCCTACGAGCAGTACTTC
.	.	TRBV6-6	TRBJ1-2	CASSYPGEYGYTF	TGTGCCAGCAGTTATCCAGGGGAGTACGGCTACACCTTC
.	TRBD1	TRBV28	TRBJ2-7	CASSLDRVSDEQYF	TGTGCCAGCAGTTTAGACAGGGTTTCCGACGAGCAGTACTTC
.	TRBD1	TRBV6-5	TRBJ1-2	CASSYSRDRPIHGYTF	TGTGCCAGCAGTTACTCACGGGACAGACCTATTCATGGCTACACCTTC
.	.	TRBV19	TRBJ2-1	CASSMRGNNEQFF	TGTGCCAGTAGTATGAGAGGGAACAATGAGCAGTTCTTC
once	.	TRBV15	TRBJ1-2	CATSRDRISGNYGYTF	TGTGCCACCAGCAGAGATCGAATCTCAGGAAACTATGGCTACACCTTC
.	.	TRBV7-2	TRBJ2-7	CASTIGGAGYYEQYF	TGTGCCAGCACTATAGGGGGGGCCGGTTACTACGAGCAGTACTTC
few	.	TRBV19	TRBJ1-5	CASRTGNQPQHF	TGTGCCAGTCGGACAGGCAATCAGCCCCAGCATTTT
few	TRBD1	TRBV27	TRBJ2-7	CASSPYGTGAYEQYF	TGTGCCAGCAGCCCATACGGGACAGGGGCCTACGAGCAGTACTTC
.	TRBD1	TRBV2	TRBJ2-3	CASSGTGTDTQYF	TGTGCCAGCAGCGGGACAGGGACAGATACGCAGTATTTT
once	TRBD2	TRBV7-9	TRBJ2-1	CASSFGSGGAFEQFF	TGTGCCAGCAGCTTTGGTAGCGGGGGGGCCTTCGAGCAGTTCTTC
.	TRBD1	TRBV5-1	TRBJ2-2	CASSMGTGGLTGELFF	TGCGCCAGCAGCATGGGGACAGGGGGCCTCACCGGGGAGCTGTTTTTT
.	TRBD1	TRBV5-1	TRBJ1-4	CASSSGQGDEKLFF	TGCGCCAGCAGCTCCGGACAGGGGGATGAAAAACTGTTTTTT
.	TRBD1	TRBV11-2	TRBJ2-5	CASSSYRGIQETQYF	TGTGCCAGCAGCTCATACAGGGGGATACAAGAGACCCAGTACTTC
.	TRBD2	TRBV7-2	TRBJ2-5	CASSLVRGGRETQYF	TGTGCCAGCAGCTTAGTCCGGGGGGGCCGAGAGACCCAGTACTTC
few	.	TRBV5-4	TRBJ1-6	CASSYTGTYSPLHF	TGTGCCAGCAGCTACACAGGGACCTACTCACCCCTCCACTTT
.	TRBD1	TRBV4-3	TRBJ2-5	CASSQDSPTLMRTGAQETQYF	TGCGCCAGCAGCCAAGATAGCCCAACCTTAATGAGGACAGGGGCTCAAGAGACCCAGTACTTC
.	.	TRBV28	TRBJ1-1	CASTIIQGRAFF	TGTGCCAGCACTATAATACAGGGACGAGCTTTCTTT
once	.	TRBV28	TRBJ1-2	CASSVGGLYFYGYTF	TGTGCCAGCAGCGTAGGTGGACTGTACTTCTATGGCTACACCTTC
.	.	TRBV19	TRBJ1-5	CASTPNRLNQPQHF	TGTGCCAGTACCCCTAACAGGCTTAATCAGCCCCAGCATTTT
.	.	TRBV29-1	TRBJ1-1	CSVDSEYTEAFF	TGCAGCGTTGATTCGGAGTACACTGAAGCTTTCTTT
.	.	TRBV3-1/TRBV3-2	TRBJ2-7	CASSLGHTPGHEQYF	TGTGCCAGCAGCCTAGGACATACACCCGGACACGAGCAGTACTTC
once	.	TRBV19	TRBJ1-1	CASSIQGLNTEAFF	TGTGCCAGTAGTATTCAGGGCCTGAACACTGAAGCTTTCTTT
.	.	TRBV7-2	TRBJ1-2	CASSSTDQGSYGYTF	TGTGCCAGCAGCTCGACCGATCAGGGGAGCTATGGCTACACCTTC
.	.	TRBV28	TRBJ1-4	CASSLPGNLQKLFF	TGTGCCAGCAGTTTACCAGGGAATCTTCAGAAACTGTTTTTT
few	TRBD1	TRBV20-1	TRBJ1-2	CSASRGQTNYGYTF	TGCAGTGCTAGTCGGGGACAGACCAACTATGGCTACACCTTC
once	.	TRBV7-3	TRBJ2-3	CASSALVADTQYF	TGTGCCAGCAGCGCCCTAGTAGCAGATACGCAGTATTTT
few	TRBD1	TRBV29-1	TRBJ1-4	CSVRDRDEKLFF	TGCAGCGTCCGGGACAGGGATGAAAAACTGTTTTTT
.	.	TRBV6-5	TRBJ1-1	CASSYRGKAFF	TGTGCCAGCAGTTACAGGGGAAAAGCTTTCTTT
few	.	TRBV19	TRBJ2-1	CASSIPADEQFF	TGTGCCAGTAGTATCCCTGCGGATGAGCAGTTCTTC
.	TRBD2	TRBV15	TRBJ2-7	CATSRTSGGAPYFYEQYF	TGTGCCACCAGCCGTACTAGCGGGGGGGCCCCTTACTTCTACGAGCAGTACTTC